This entry describes one T cell receptor beta chain. Which antigen it targets is not known. Base-call qualities are not available, and no considerably larger clone is one nucleotide away. Patients with autoimmune disease history or receiving systemic immunosuppression were excluded from the trial. Peripheral blood for TCR sequencing was collected from all dose cohorts at baseline, on cycle 4 day 1, and on cycle 7 day 1. Samples were obtained from an open-label, multicenter, first-in-human phase I dose-escalation trial of ivuxolimab. Adults with locally advanced or metastatic head and neck squamous cell, hepatocellular, melanoma or renal cell carcinoma were enrolled in the trial. Before TCR sequencing, CD4+ and CD8+ T cells were separately sorted from peripheral blood. According to the germline V gene, CDR1 reads SGHVS and CDR2 reads FNYEAQ. The CDR3 has 14 amino acids, counting the end cysteine and phenylalanine. The sequence is cut down to CDR3 DNA, 42 bases in frame from base 1. The trim is 4 bases for V and 2 bases for J, with a gap of 11 bases between the germline ends.

Genomic DNA was isolated from the sorted cells so that the TCRbeta CDR3 region could be sequenced. The immunoSEQ Assay was used for sequencing of TCRbeta CDR3 regions. Held by TCRdb, this immuneACCESS table contains in-frame sequences only and omits some clones. Under half of the omission traces to an unresolved V gene where checked; the cause of the rest is unknown. The sample data list 50,000 to 85,000 clones, and roughly 87% of these were observed just once. Of the sample, around 2% falls within the top ten clones. The data stem from a study of OX40 agonist ivuxolimab in advanced cancers. Regarding the research as a whole: Ivuxolimab, which targeted the costimulatory receptor OX40 (CD134), was an agonistic, fully human IgG2 monoclonal antibody. Intravenous ivuxolimab was administered to patients every 2 weeks at six dose levels: 0.01, 0.1, 0.3, 1.5, 3 and 10 mg/kg. Among the roughly 52 dose-escalation patients, some 20 had hepatocellular carcinoma, 15 or so melanoma, 9 renal cell carcinoma and 9 head and neck cancer. In the dose-escalation cohort, 70% to 85% of patients were male, and the mean age was approximately 60 years, with a range of 23 to 79. Prior anti-PD-1, anti-PD-L1 or anti-CTLA-4 therapy was permitted, and about two fifths of dose-escalation patients had received checkpoint inhibitors. Partial responses occurred in three dose-escalation patients: two with cutaneous melanoma and one with hepatocellular carcinoma. Peripheral TCRbeta sequencing was intended to test whether TCR sequence diversity was altered and clonal T-cell expansion was caused by ivuxolimab. The paper reports the monotherapy dose-escalation portion (N = 52 patients) of the phase I ivuxolimab trial.

Results the study describes overall, beyond this receptor: In partial responders in the 0.1-3.0 mg/kg groups, normalized peripheral clonal expansion was found to be among the lowest, especially among CD8+ T cells. Antigen specificity was not determined for the clonally expanded peripheral T cells. After ivuxolimab, more expanded clones were found on average in CD8+ T cells than in CD4+ T cells. At doses from 0.1 to 3.0 mg/kg, clonal expansion was seen in both CD4+ and CD8+ blood T cells between baseline and week 6. Low levels of normalized T-cell clonal expansion were also seen in some patients who did not respond.

The sequence was obtained from an adult with an advanced solid tumor such as melanoma, head and neck, liver or kidney cancer. This material consisted of CD4+ or CD8+ T cells sorted from blood, taken in a trial of the OX40 agonist ivuxolimab. The chain links TRBV7-6 with TRBJ1-1; the D gene is not confidently resolved. CDR3 sequence: CASSSYELNTEAFF. The bases are TGTGCCAGCAGCTCATATGAATTAAACACTGAAGCTTTCTTT.